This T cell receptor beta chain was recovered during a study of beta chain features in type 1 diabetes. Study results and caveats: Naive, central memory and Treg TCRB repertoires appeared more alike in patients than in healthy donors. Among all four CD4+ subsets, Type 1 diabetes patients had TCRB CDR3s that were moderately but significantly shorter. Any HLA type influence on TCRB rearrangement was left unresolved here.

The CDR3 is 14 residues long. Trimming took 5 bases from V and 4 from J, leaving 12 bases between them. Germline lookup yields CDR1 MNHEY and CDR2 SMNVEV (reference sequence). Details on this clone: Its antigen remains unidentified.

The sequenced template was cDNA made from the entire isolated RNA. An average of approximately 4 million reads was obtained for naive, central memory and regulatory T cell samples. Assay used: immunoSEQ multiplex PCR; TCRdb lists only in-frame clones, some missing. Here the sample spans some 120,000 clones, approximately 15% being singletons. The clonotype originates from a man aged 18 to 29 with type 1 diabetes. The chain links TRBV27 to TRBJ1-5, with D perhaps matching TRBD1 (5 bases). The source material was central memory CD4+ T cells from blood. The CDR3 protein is CASSGGRGNQPQHF. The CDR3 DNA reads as TGTGCCAGCAGTGGCGGGCGGGGGAATCAGCCCCAGCATTTT.